This entry features one TCR beta chain sequence. Which antigen it targets is not known. No base quality values were provided; no much bigger clone lies one nucleotide off. The sample is drawn from a study of OX40 agonist ivuxolimab in advanced cancers. In the study overall: The costimulatory receptor OX40 (CD134) was targeted by ivuxolimab, a fully human IgG2 agonistic monoclonal antibody. Three dose-escalation patients achieved partial responses, one with hepatocellular carcinoma and two with cutaneous melanoma. The dose-escalation cohort was over 70% male with a mean age of 60 years, ranging from roughly 20 to 80. The paper reports the monotherapy dose-escalation portion (N of about 50 patients) of the phase I ivuxolimab trial. Peripheral TCRbeta sequencing aimed to test whether ivuxolimab altered TCR sequence diversity and caused clonal T-cell expansion. Among the approximately 50 dose-escalation patients, around 19 had hepatocellular carcinoma, roughly 15 melanoma, 9 renal cell carcinoma and 9 head and neck cancer. Intravenous ivuxolimab was administered to patients every 2 weeks at six dose levels: 0.01, 0.1, 0.3, 1.5, 3 and 10 mg/kg. Prior anti-PD-1, anti-PD-L1 or anti-CTLA-4 therapy was permitted, and checkpoint inhibitors had been received by less than 45% of dose-escalation patients. Broader findings and caveats from the paper: Partial responders in the 0.1-3.0 mg/kg groups had among the lowest normalized peripheral clonal expansion, especially among CD8+ T cells. The antigen specificity of the clonally expanded peripheral T cells was not determined. At doses from 0.1 to 3.0 mg/kg, clonal expansion was seen in both CD4+ and CD8+ blood T cells between baseline and week 6. Low levels of normalized T-cell clonal expansion were also seen in some patients who did not respond. On average, CD8+ T cells showed more expanded clones than CD4+ T cells after ivuxolimab.

The trial excluded patients who had a history of autoimmune disease or who were on systemic immunosuppression. Peripheral blood for TCR sequencing was drawn from every dose cohort at baseline, at cycle 4 day 1 and at cycle 7 day 1. Samples were obtained from an open-label, multicenter, first-in-human phase I dose-escalation trial of ivuxolimab. The trial enrolled adults with locally advanced or metastatic head and neck squamous cell, hepatocellular, melanoma or renal cell carcinoma. Before TCR sequencing, CD4+ and CD8+ T cells were separately sorted from peripheral blood. Genomic DNA was extracted from sorted cells for sequencing of the TCRbeta CDR3 region. The immunoSEQ Assay was used for sequencing of TCRbeta CDR3 regions. TCRdb re-hosts the immuneACCESS table, in-frame sequences only. Its copies lack some clones; in the studies checked, an unresolved V gene accounts for under half of them, and the cause for the rest is not known. This sample has around 53,000 clones in its table, and approximately 79% of those were observed once. The leading ten clones occupy approximately 2.3% of the sample.

The germline V and J ends show losses of 6 bases and 5 bases respectively, and no gene match explains 10 bases of the junction. The germline V gene encodes CDR1 SNHLY and CDR2 FYNNEI. Measured from the cysteine to the phenylalanine, the CDR3 is 16 residues long. Of the read, only the CDR3 DNA is kept; its 48 bases are in frame from base 1. The TCR comes from an adult with an advanced solid tumor such as melanoma, head and neck, liver or kidney cancer. This chain joins TRBV2 to TRBJ1-6, and TRBD1 aligns with 7 junction nucleotides. The specimen comprised CD4+ or CD8+ T cells sorted from blood, sampled in a trial of the OX40 agonist ivuxolimab. CDR3 protein: CASRGNRGMDNSPLHF. In nucleotide form, the sequence is TGTGCCAGCAGGGGGAACAGGGGTATGGATAATTCACCCCTCCACTTT.